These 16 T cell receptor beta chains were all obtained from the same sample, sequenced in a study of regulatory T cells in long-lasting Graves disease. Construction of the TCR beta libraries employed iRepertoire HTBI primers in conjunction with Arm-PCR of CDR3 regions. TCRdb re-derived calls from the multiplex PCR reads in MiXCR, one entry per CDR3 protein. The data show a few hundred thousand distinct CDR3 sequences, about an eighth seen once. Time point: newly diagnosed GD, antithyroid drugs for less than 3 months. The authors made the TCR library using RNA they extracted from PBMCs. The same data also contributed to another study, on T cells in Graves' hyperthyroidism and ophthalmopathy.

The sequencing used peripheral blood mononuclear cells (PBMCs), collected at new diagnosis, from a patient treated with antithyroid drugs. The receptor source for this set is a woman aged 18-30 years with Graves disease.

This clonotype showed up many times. The CDR3 loop is CASSSSTEGPYGYTF. Written as DNA, the CDR3 is TGTGCCAGCAGCTCGTCGACAGAGGGACCTTATGGCTACACCTTC. V and J are TRBV13 and TRBJ1-2, with D perhaps matching TRBD1 (5 bases). This CDR3 contains 15 residues. Germline values: CDR1 PRHDT, CDR2 FYEKMQ (reference sequence). V gave up 4 bases and J gave up 5 bases, with 17 bases separating them. Looking up the rest from reference TRBV13 and TRBJ1-2 gives the full variable domain: AAGVIQSPRHLIKEKRETATLKCYPIPRHDTVYWYQQGPGQDPQFLISFYEKMQSDKGSIPDRFSAQQFSDYHSELNMSSLELGDSALYFCASSSSTEGPYGYTFGSGTRLTVV.

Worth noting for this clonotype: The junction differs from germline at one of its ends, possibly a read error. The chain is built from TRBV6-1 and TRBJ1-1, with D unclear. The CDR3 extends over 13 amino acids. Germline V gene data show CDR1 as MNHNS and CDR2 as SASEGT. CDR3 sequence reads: CASRGWVNTGAFF. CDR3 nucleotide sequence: TGTGCCAGCAGAGGGTGGGTGAACACTGGAGCTTTCTTT.

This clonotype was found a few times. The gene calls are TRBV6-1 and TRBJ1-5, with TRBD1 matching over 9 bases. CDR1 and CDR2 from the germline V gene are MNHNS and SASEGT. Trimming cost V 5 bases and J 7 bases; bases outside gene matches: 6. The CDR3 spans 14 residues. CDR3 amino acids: CASSKGTGWQPQHF. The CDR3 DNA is TGTGCCAGCAGTAAAGGGACAGGGTGGCAGCCCCAGCATTTT.

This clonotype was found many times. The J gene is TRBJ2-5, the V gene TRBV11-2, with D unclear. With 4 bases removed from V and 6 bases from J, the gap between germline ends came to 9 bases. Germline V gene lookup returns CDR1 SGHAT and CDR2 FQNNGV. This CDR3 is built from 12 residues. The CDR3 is CASSSRLKTQYF. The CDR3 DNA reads TGTGCCAGCAGCTCCCGGCTAAAGACCCAGTACTTC.

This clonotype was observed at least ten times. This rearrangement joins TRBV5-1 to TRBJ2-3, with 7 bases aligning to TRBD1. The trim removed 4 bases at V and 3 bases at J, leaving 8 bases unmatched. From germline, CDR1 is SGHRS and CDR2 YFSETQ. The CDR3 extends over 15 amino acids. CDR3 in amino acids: CASSVTGWKTDTQYF. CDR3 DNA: TGCGCCAGCAGCGTGACAGGGTGGAAAACAGATACGCAGTATTTT.

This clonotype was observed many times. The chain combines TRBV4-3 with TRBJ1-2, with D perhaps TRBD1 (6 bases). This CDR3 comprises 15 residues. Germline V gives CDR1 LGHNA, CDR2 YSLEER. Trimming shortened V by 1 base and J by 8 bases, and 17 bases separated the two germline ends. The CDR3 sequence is CASSQALGQGSGYTF. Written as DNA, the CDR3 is TGCGCCAGCAGCCAAGCTCTAGGGCAGGGGAGCGGCTACACCTTC.

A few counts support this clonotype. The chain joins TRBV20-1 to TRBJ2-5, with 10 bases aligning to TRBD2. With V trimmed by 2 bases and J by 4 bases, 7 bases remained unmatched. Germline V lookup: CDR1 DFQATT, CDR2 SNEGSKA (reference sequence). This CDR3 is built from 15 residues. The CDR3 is CSARRSGRGRETQYF. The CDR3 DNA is TGCAGTGCTAGACGGAGCGGGAGGGGTAGAGAGACCCAGTACTTC.

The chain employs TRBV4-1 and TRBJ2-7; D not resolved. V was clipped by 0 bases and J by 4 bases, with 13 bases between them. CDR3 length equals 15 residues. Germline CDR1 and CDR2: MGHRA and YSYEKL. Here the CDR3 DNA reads TGCGCCAGCAGCCAAGATCTAACTGATTTATACGAGCAGTACTTC. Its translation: CASSQDLTDLYEQYF.

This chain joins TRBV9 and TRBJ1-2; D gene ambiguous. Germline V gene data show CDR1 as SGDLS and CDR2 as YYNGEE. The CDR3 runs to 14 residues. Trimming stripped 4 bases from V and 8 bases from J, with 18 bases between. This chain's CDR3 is CASSPRNVGQGYTF. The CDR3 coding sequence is TGTGCCAGCAGCCCCCGCAACGTCGGGCAAGGCTACACCTTC.

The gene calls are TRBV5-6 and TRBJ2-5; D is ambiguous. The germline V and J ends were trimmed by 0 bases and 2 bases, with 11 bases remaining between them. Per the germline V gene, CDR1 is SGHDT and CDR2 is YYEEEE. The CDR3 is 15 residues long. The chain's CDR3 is CASSLGDGRQETQYF. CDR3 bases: TGTGCCAGCAGCTTGGGAGATGGCAGACAAGAGACCCAGTACTTC.

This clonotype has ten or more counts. The CDR3 DNA sequence: TGTGCCAGCAGCGGGTGGACTCTTTACAATGAGCAGTTCTTC. It yields the protein CASSGWTLYNEQFF. This chain links TRBV7-8 with TRBJ2-1, with D tentatively TRBD2 (5 bases). Germline lookup yields CDR1 SGHVS and CDR2 FQNEAQ. Trimming took 5 bases from V and 4 from J, leaving 12 bases between them. This CDR3 contains 14 residues.

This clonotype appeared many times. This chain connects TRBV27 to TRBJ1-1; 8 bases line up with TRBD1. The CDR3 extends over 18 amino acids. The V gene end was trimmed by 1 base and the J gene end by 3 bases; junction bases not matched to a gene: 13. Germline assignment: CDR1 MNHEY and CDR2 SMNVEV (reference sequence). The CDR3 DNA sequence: TGTGCCAGCAGTTTATGGGCCAGGGGGCGCGGGGTGGACACTGAAGCTTTCTTT. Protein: CASSLWARGRGVDTEAFF.

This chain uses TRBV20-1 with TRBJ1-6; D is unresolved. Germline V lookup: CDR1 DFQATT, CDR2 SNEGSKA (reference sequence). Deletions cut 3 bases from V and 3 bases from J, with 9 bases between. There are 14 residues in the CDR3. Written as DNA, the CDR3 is TGCAGTGCTAGTCCCTCCTACTATAATTCACCCCTCCACTTT. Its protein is CSASPSYYNSPLHF.

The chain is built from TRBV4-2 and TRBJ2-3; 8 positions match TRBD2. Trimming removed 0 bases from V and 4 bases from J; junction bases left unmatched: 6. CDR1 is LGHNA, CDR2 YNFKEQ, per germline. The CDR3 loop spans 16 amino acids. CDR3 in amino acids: CASSQERTGGPDTQYF. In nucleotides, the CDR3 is TGTGCCAGCAGCCAAGAGAGGACGGGAGGGCCAGATACGCAGTATTTT.

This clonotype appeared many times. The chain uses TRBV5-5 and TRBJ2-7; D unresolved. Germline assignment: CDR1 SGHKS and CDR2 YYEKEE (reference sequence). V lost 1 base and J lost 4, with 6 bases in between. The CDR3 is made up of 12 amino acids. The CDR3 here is CASSLSTYEQYF. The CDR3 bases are TGTGCCAGCAGCTTGTCAACGTACGAGCAGTACTTC.

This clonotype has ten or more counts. This CDR3 reads CASSEQGAHQPQHF. CDR3 nucleotides: TGTGCCAGCAGTGAGCAGGGGGCCCATCAGCCCCAGCATTTT. The chain employs TRBV2 and TRBJ1-5; 8 bases are a match to TRBD1. After removal of 3 bases from V and 5 bases from J, the junction contained 3 bases not matched to a gene. The CDR3 loop spans 14 amino acids. Germline loops: CDR1 SNHLY, CDR2 FYNNEI.